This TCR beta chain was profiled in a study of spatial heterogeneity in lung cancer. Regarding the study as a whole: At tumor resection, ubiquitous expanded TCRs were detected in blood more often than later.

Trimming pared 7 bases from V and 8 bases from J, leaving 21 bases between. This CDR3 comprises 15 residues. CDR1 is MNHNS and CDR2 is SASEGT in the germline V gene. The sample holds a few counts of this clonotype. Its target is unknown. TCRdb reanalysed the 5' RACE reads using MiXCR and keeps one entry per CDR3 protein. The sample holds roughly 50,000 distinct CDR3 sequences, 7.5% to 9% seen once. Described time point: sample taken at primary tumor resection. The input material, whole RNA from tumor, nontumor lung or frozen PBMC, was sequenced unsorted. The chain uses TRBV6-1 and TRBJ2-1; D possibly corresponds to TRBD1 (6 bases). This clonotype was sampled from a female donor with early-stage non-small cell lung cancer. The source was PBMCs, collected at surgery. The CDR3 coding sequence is TGTGCCAGCACCCGCACAGGGCTACGGTACGATGAGCAGTTCTTC. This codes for CASTRTGLRYDEQFF.